The 7 T cell receptor beta chains below all came from one sample that was sequenced in a study of cytomegalovirus exposure and HLA in healthy donors. Primers for the PCR totalled 60 Vbeta and 13 Jbeta. The repertoire was sequenced with immunoSEQ multiplex PCR; TCRdb's copy has only in-frame clones and lacks some. This table holds roughly 180,000 clones, approximately 84% found once. Source material: PBMCs. Receptors originate from a woman in her forties or fifties in good health and CMV-seropositive.

This clone turned up a few times. J is TRBJ1-5 and V is TRBV7-2; 11 nucleotides line up with TRBD1. The V gene's germline CDR1 is SGHTA and CDR2 FQGNSA. The CDR3 length is 15 residues. V lost 7 bases to trimming and J lost 0 bases; unmatched junction nucleotides: 2. The CDR3 loop is CASTGTGGSNQPQHF. In nucleotides, the CDR3 is TGTGCCAGCACCGGGACAGGGGGTAGCAATCAGCCCCAGCATTTT. Complete variable domain (other parts from reference TRBV7-2 and TRBJ1-5): GAGVSQSPSNKVTEKGKDVELRCDPISGHTALYWYRQSLGQGLEFLIYFQGNSAPDKSGLPSDRFSAERTGGSVSTLTIQRTQQEDSAVYLCASTGTGGSNQPQHFGDGTRLSIL.

This chain connects TRBV4-1 to TRBJ2-7, with 8 bases that match TRBD2. The CDR3 sequence is 15 residues long. Germline V lookup: CDR1 MGHRA, CDR2 YSYEKL. Unmatched junction bases numbered 11, after V lost 3 bases and J lost 7 bases. The CDR3 coding sequence is TGCGCCAGCAGCCATCCTGCGGGAGGCCTCTCAGAGCAGTACTTC. This codes for CASSHPAGGLSEQYF.

V gene TRBV7-3 combines with J gene TRBJ2-1; no firm D call. Germline CDR1 is SGHTA and CDR2 is FQGTGA. The CDR3 is 15 amino acids. V lost 4 bases, J lost 1 base, and 11 bases lay in between. CDR3 protein: CASSSRPLSYNEQFF. The CDR3 DNA follows: TGTGCCAGCAGCTCCCGCCCGCTATCCTACAATGAGCAGTTCTTC.

The chain combines TRBV5-1 with TRBJ2-1; D may be TRBD2 (5 bases). Germline assignment: CDR1 SGHRS and CDR2 YFSETQ. The V end was cut by 4 bases, the J end by 0 bases, with 11 bases between. The CDR3 covers 15 residues. The CDR3 reads CASSPRTHSYNEQFF. The CDR3 bases are TGCGCCAGCAGCCCCCGGACTCACTCCTACAATGAGCAGTTCTTC. The full variable domain, completed using reference TRBV5-1 and TRBJ2-1, is KAGVTQTPRYLIKTRGQQVTLSCSPISGHRSVSWYQQTPGQGLQFLFEYFSETQRNKGNFPGRFSGRQFSNSRSEMNVSTLELGDSALYLCASSPRTHSYNEQFFGPGTRLTVL.

This clone was seen a few times. The chain couples TRBV7-9 to TRBJ2-3; 9 bases map to TRBD2. The V segment lost 2 bases and the J segment 0 bases; nucleotides outside the gene matches: 6. The length of the CDR3 is 17 residues. Looked up from germline, CDR1 is SEHNR and CDR2 is FQNEAQ (reference sequence). CDR3 DNA sequence: TGTGCCAGCAGCTTACCAGCGGGGGGACGTAGCACAGATACGCAGTATTTT. Protein product: CASSLPAGGRSTDTQYF.

This chain links TRBV5-1 with TRBJ1-5, with 7 positions matching TRBD1. V gave up 4 bases and J gave up 5 bases; unmatched junction bases: 9. CDR3 length equals 15 residues. Germline V lookup: CDR1 SGHRS, CDR2 YFSETQ. The CDR3 DNA reads as TGCGCCAGCAGCCTACGTACAGGGGTGGATCAGCCCCAGCATTTT. Protein: CASSLRTGVDQPQHF.

This clone has more than one count but fewer than ten. The chain employs TRBV4-2 and TRBJ2-7; D is possibly TRBD2 (6 bases). Germline values: CDR1 LGHNA, CDR2 YNFKEQ. V was pared by 7 bases and J by 5 bases, with 18 bases between. This CDR3 is 14 amino acids long. The CDR3 DNA follows: TGTGCCAGCACCTCGGGAGACACCTGGGACGAGCAGTACTTC. It translates to CASTSGDTWDEQYF.